Shown below are 5 T cell receptor beta chains from a single sample sequenced in a study of shared T cell receptors in the human thymus. Produced via immunoSEQ multiplex PCR; TCRdb's table is partial and in-frame only. The repertoire holds under 450,000 clones, with roughly 94% as singletons. Material: thymocytes. These receptors were taken from a human donor.

The J gene is TRBJ1-4, the V gene TRBV5-4; 10 nucleotides align to TRBD1. Germline V lookup: CDR1 SGHNT, CDR2 YYREEE (reference sequence). Trimming at V came to 3 bases and at J to 0 bases, leaving 2 bases not matched to a gene. The CDR3 runs to 16 residues. The CDR3 DNA sequence: TGTGCCAGCAGCTACGGACAGGGGGCAACTAATGAAAAACTGTTTTTT. Translating it yields CASSYGQGATNEKLFF.

The CDR3 DNA follows: TGTGCCAGCAGCCCTATAAACCGAGGGAGGACGCAGTATTTT. It specifies CASSPINRGRTQYF. The chain is built from TRBV5-6 and TRBJ2-3; D is possibly TRBD2 (6 bases). Germline V gene sequence: CDR1 SGHDT, CDR2 YYEEEE. The CDR3 extends over 14 amino acids. V was cut by 4 bases and J by 9 bases, with 18 bases left in between.

This sequence joins TRBV10-1 and TRBJ2-1; the D gene is possibly TRBD1 (6 bases). V lost 3 bases and J 2 bases, leaving 11 bases between the germline ends. CDR1 WNHNN and CDR2 SYGVQD come from the germline V gene (reference sequence). CDR3 size: 15 residues. CDR3 sequence reads: CASSERGRPYNEQFF. The DNA of the CDR3 is TGCGCCAGCAGTGAAAGGGGGAGACCCTACAATGAGCAGTTCTTC.

The CDR3 region is CASGRYNEQFF. DNA of the CDR3: TGTGCCAGCGGGCGGTACAATGAGCAGTTCTTC. The chain uses TRBV28 and TRBJ2-1; D call uncertain. CDR3 size: 11 residues. Germline V gene data show CDR1 as MDHEN and CDR2 as SYDVKM. V was pared by 8 bases and J by 4 bases, with 6 bases between.

V is TRBV6-4 and J is TRBJ1-2; 10 bases align to TRBD1. Germline V lookup: CDR1 MRHNA, CDR2 SNTAGT. V was pared by 9 bases and J by 6 bases, with 7 bases of the junction left unmatched. CDR3 length: 13 amino acids. The CDR3 DNA reads TGTGCCAGATTCCGGGACAGGGGTGATGGCTACACCTTC. Amino acid sequence: CARFRDRGDGYTF.